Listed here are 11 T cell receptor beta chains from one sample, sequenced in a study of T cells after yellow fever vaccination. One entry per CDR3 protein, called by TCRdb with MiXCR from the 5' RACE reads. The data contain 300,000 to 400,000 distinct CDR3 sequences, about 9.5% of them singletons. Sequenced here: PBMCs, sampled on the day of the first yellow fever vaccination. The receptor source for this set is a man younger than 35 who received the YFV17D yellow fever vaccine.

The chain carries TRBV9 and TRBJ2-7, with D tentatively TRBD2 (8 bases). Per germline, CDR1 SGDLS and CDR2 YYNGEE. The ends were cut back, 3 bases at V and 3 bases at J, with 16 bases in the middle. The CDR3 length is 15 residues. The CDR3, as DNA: TGTGCCAGCAGCGACGGGAGGGGGCCAGACTACGAGCAGTACTTC. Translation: CASSDGRGPDYEQYF.

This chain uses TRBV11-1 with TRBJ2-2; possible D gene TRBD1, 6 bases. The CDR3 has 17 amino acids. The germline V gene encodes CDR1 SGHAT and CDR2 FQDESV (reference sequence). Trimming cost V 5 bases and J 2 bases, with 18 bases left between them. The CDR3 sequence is CASSLGRGMVNTGELFF. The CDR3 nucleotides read TGTGCCAGCAGCCTCGGCAGGGGAATGGTAAACACCGGGGAGCTGTTTTTT.

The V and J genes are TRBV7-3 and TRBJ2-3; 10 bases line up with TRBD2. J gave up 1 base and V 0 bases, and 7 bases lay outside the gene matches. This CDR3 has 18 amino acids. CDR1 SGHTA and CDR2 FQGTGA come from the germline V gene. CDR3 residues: CASSLTSGGATRTDTQYF. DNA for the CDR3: TGTGCCAGCAGCTTAACGAGCGGGGGGGCCACCCGCACAGATACGCAGTATTTT.

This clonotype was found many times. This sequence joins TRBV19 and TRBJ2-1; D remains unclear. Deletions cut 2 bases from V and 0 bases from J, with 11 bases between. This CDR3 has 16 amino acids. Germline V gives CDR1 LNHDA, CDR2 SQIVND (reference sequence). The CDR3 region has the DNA TGTGCCAGTAGTATATCACATCCCAACTCCTACAATGAGCAGTTCTTC. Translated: CASSISHPNSYNEQFF.

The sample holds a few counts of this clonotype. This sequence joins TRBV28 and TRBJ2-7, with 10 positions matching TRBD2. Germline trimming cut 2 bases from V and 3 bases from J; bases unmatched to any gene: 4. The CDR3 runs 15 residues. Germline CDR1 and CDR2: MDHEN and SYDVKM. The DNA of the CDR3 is TGTGCCAGCAGTTTAAGTCTAGCGGGGGACTACGAGCAGTACGTC. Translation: CASSLSLAGDYEQYV.

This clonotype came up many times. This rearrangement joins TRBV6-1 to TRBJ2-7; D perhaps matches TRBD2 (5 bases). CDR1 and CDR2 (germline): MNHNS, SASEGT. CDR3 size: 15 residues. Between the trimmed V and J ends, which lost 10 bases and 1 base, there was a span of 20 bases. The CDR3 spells CATPRAAGPSYEQYF. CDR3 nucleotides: TGTGCCACCCCTCGGGCGGCGGGTCCATCCTACGAGCAGTACTTC.

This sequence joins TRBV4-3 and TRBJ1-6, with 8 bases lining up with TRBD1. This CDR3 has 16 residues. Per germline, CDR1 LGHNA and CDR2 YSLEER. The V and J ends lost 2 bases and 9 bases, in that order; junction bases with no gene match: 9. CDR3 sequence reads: CASSQPGTGGSSPLHF. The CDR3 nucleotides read TGCGCCAGCAGCCAACCAGGAACAGGGGGTAGTTCACCCCTCCACTTT.

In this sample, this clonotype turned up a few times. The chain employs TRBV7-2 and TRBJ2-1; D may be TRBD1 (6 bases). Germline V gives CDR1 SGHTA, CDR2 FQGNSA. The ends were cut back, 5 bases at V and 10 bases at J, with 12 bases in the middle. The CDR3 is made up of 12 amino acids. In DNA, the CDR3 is TGTGCCAGCAGCACAGGGTTCCGGGAGCAGTTCTTC. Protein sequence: CASSTGFREQFF.

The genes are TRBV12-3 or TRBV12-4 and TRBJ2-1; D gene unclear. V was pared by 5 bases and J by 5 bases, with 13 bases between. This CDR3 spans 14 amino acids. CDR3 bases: TGTGCCAGCAGTCCTTACCCCCTTCACAATGAGCAGTTCTTC. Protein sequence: CASSPYPLHNEQFF.

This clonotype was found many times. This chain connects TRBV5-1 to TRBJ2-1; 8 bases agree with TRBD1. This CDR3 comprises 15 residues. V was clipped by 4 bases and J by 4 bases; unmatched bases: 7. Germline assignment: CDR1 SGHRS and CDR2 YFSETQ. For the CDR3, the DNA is TGCGCCAGCAGCCTCGGGGACAGGACGTACAATGAGCAGTTCTTC. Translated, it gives CASSLGDRTYNEQFF.

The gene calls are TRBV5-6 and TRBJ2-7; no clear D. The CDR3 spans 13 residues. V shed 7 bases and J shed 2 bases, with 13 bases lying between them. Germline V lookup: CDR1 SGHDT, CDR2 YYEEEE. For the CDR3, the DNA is TGTGCCAGCGCACAAGGGTTAACCTACGAGCAGTACGTC. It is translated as CASAQGLTYEQYV.